The T cell receptor (beta chain) under discussion was sequenced for a study of T cell repertoires in aging, cancer and after chemotherapy. Study-level information: Patients with glioblastoma brain tumors were sampled before and after temozolomide-based therapy.

This clonotype was counted only a few times. A mixed TRB-A/B primer pool amplified rearranged TRB by multiplex touch-down PCR. From the multiplex PCR reads, TCRdb called clonotypes with MiXCR, one entry per CDR3 protein. The table has around 2,700 distinct CDR3 sequences, 28% seen once. The CDR3 contains 14 residues. Trimming at V came to 4 bases and at J to 4 bases, leaving 6 bases not matched to a gene. CDR1 SGHDT and CDR2 YYEEEE come from the germline V gene. Peripheral blood genomic DNA, not sorted cells or RNA, was the template. This receptor was identified in a human donor with a solid tumor. The V call is TRBV5-6, the J call TRBJ2-5, with 8 bases fitting TRBD2. Sequences were obtained from blood. The CDR3 is CASSHPGGVETQYF. The CDR3 region has the DNA TGTGCCAGCAGCCACCCGGGGGGGGTAGAGACCCAGTACTTC. The full variable domain, rest sourced from reference TRBV5-6 and TRBJ2-5, is DAGVTQSPTHLIKTRGQQVTLRCSPKSGHDTVSWYQQALGQGPQFIFQYYEEEERQRGNFPDRFSGHQFPNYSSELNVNALLLGDSALYLCASSHPGGVETQYFGPGTRLLVL.